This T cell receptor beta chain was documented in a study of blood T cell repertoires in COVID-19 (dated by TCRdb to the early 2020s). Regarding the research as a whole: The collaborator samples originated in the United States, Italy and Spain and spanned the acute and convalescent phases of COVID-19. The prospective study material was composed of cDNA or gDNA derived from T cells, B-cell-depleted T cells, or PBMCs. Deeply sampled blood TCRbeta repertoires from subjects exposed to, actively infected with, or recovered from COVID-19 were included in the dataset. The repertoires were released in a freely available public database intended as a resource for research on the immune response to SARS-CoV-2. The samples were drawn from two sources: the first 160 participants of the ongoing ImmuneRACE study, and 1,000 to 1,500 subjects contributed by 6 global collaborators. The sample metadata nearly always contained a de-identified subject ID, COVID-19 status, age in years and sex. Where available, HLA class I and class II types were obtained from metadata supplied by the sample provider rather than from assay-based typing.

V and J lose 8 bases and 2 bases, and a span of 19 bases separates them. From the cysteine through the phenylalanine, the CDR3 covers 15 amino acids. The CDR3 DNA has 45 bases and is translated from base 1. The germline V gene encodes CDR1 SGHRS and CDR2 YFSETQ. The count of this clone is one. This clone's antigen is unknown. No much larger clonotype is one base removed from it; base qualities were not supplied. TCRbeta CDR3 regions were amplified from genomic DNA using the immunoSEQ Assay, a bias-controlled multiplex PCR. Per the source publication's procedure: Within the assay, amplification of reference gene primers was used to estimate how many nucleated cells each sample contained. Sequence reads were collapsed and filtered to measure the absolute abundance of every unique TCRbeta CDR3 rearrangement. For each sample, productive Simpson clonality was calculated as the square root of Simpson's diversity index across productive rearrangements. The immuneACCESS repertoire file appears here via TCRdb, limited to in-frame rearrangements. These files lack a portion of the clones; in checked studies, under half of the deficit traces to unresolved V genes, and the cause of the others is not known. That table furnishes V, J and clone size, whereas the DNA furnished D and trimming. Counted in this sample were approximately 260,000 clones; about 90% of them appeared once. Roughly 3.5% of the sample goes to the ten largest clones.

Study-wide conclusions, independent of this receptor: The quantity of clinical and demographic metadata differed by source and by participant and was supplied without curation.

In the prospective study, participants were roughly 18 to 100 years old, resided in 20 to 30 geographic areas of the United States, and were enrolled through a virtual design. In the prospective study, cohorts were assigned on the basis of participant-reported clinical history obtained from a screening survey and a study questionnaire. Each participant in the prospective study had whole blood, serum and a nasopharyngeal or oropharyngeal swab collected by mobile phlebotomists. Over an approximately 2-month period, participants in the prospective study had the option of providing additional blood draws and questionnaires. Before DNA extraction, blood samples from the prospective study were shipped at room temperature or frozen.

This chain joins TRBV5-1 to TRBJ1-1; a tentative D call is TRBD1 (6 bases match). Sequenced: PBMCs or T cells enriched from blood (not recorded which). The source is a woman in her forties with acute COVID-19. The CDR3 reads CASRTTGTTNTEAFF. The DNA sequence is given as TGCGCCAGTCGGACGACCGGGACAACAAACACTGAAGCTTTCTTT. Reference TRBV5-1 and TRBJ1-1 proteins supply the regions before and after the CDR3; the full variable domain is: KAGVTQTPRYLIKTRGQQVTLSCSPISGHRSVSWYQQTPGQGLQFLFEYFSETQRNKGNFPGRFSGRQFSNSRSEMNVSTLELGDSALYLCASRTTGTTNTEAFFGQGTRLTVV.